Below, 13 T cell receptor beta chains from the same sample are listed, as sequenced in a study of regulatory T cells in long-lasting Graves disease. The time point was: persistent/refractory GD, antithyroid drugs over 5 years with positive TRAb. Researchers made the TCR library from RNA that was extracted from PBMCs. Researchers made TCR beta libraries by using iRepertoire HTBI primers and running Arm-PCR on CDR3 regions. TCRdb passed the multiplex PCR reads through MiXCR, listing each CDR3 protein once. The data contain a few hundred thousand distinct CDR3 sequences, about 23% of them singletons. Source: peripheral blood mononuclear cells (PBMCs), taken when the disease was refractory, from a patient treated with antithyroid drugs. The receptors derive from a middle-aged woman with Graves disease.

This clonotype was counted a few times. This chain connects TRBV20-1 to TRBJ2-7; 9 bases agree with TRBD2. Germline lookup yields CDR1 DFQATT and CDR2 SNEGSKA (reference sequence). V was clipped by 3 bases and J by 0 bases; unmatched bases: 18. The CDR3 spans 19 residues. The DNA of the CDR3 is TGCAGTGCTAGCCTGACTAGCGGAAGATTTCTGAACCGCTCCTACGAGCAGTACTTC. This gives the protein CSASLTSGRFLNRSYEQYF.

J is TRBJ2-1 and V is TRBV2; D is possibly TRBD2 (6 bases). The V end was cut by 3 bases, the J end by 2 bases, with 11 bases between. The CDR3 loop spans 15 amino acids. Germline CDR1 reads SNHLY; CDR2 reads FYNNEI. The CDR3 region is CASSEGTFPYNEQFF. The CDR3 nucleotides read TGTGCCAGCAGTGAGGGGACTTTCCCCTACAATGAGCAGTTCTTC.

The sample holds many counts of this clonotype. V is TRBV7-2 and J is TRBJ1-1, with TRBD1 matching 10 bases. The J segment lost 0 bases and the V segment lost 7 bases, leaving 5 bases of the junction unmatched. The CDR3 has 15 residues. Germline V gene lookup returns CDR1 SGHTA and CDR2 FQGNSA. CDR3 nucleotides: TGTGCCAGCAAAGACAGGGGGCGGATGAACACTGAAGCTTTCTTT. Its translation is CASKDRGRMNTEAFF.

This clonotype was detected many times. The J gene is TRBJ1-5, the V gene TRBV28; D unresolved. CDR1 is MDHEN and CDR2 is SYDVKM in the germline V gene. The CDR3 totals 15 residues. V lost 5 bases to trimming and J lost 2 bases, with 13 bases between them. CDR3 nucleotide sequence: TGTGCCAGCAGTCAGGATTGGGGAGGCAATCAGCCCCAGCATTTT. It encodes CASSQDWGGNQPQHF.

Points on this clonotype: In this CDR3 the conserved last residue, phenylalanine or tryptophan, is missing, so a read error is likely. CDR3 DNA: TGTGCCAGCAGCGAGAAGTTAGCGGGAGACACCGGGGAGCTGTTTCTT. Protein sequence: CASSEKLAGDTGELFL. The chain links TRBV7-2 to TRBJ2-2, with 9 bases identical to TRBD2. The trim removed 5 bases at V and 3 bases at J, leaving 7 bases unmatched. The length of the CDR3 is 16 residues. CDR1 and CDR2 (germline): SGHTA, FQGNSA.

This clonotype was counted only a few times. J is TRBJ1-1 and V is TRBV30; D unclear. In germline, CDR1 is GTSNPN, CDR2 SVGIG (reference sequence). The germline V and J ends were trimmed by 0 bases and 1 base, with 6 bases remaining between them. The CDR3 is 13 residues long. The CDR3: CAWSVLKNTEAFF. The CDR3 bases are TGTGCCTGGAGTGTACTGAAGAACACTGAAGCTTTCTTT.

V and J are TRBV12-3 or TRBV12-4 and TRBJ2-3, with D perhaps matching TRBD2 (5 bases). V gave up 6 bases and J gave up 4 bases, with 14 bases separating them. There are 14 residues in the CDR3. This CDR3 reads CASSSWPRADTQYF. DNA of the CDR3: TGTGCCAGCAGCTCTTGGCCGAGGGCAGATACGCAGTATTTT.

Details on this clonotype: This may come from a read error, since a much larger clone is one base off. CDR3 amino acids: CASSYLGEAFF. The CDR3 DNA reads TGTGCCAGCAGTTACCTAGGTGAAGCTTTCTTT. V is TRBV6-9 and J is TRBJ1-1, with D uncertain. The V and J ends lost 3 bases and 7 bases respectively, with 6 bases between them. CDR3 length: 11 amino acids. Germline V gene data show CDR1 as MNHGY and CDR2 as SVAAGI.

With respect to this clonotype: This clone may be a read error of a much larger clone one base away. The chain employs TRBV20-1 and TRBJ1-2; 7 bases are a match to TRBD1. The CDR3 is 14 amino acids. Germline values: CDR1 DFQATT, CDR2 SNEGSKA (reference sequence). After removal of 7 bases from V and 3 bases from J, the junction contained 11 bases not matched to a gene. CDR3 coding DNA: TGCAGTGTTACCGACAGGGAGGGAGACTATGGCTACACCTTC. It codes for CSVTDREGDYGYTF.

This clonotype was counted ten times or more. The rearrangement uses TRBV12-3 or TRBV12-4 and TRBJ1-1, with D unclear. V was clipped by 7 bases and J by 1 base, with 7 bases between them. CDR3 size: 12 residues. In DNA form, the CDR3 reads TGTGCCAGCAAGGGAGGGAACACTGAAGCTTTCTTT. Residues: CASKGGNTEAFF.

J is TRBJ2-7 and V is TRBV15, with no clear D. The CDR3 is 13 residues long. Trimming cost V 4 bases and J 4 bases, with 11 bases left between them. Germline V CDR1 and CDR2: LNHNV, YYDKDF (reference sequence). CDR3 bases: TGTGCCACCAGCACCCTCTTCAAGTACGAGCAGTACTTC. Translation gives CATSTLFKYEQYF.

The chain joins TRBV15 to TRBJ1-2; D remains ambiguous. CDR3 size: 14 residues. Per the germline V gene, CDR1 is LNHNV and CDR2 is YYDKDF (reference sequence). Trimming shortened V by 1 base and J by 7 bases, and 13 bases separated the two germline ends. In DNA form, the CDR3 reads TGTGCCACCAGCAGAGTCGGAGGGATCGGTGGCTACACCTTC. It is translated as CATSRVGGIGGYTF.

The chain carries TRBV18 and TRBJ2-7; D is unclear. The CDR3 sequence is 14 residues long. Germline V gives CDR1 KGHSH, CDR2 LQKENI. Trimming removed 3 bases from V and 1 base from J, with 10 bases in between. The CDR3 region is CASSPSRTSYEQYF. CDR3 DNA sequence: TGTGCCAGCTCACCCAGCAGAACTTCCTACGAGCAGTACTTC.